The 13 T cell receptor beta chains reported below all come from one sample, sequenced in a study of blood T cells in healthy people across ages. A second PCR of 7 to 11 cycles used a sample-barcoded 5' primer and a J-beta primer mix. MiXCR was run by TCRdb on the 5' RACE reads, yielding one entry per CDR3 protein. The sample includes 750,000 or so distinct CDR3 sequences, 25% of them seen just once. These data also featured in a second study, about T cells of mothers and their children.

The source material was blood. These receptors were collected from a boy aged 5-17 years in good health.

The genes are TRBV5-6 and TRBJ2-7, with TRBD1 identical over 7 bases. This CDR3 is 15 amino acids long. The germline gives CDR1 SGHDT, CDR2 YYEEEE. With V trimmed by 5 bases and J by 2 bases, 10 bases remained unmatched. This CDR3 is CASRTGTEVPYEQYF. Here the CDR3 DNA reads TGTGCCAGCAGGACCGGGACAGAAGTGCCCTACGAGCAGTACTTC. The whole variable domain, remainder taken from reference TRBV5-6 and TRBJ2-7, is DAGVTQSPTHLIKTRGQQVTLRCSPKSGHDTVSWYQQALGQGPQFIFQYYEEEERQRGNFPDRFSGHQFPNYSSELNVNALLLGDSALYLCASRTGTEVPYEQYFGPGTRLTVT.

This clonotype was picked up a small number of times. The CDR3 spells CSVEEASGAYEQYF. CDR3 coding DNA: TGCAGCGTTGAAGAGGCTAGCGGGGCCTACGAGCAGTACTTC. The chain couples TRBV29-1 to TRBJ2-5, with TRBD2 identical over 9 bases. The J call may be faulty, since TRBJ2-7 better matches the DNA end. The germline V gene encodes CDR1 SQVTM and CDR2 ANQGSEA. The CDR3 has 14 amino acids.

This clonotype has only one observation. This chain links TRBV12-3 or TRBV12-4 with TRBJ1-1; the match to TRBD1 covers 7 bases. The length of the CDR3 is 13 residues. V was clipped by 6 bases and J by 5 bases; unmatched bases: 6. The CDR3 loop is CASSTQTGTEAFF. The CDR3 DNA sequence: TGTGCCAGCAGCACCCAGACAGGGACTGAAGCTTTCTTT.

The sample holds a few counts of this clonotype. The chain employs TRBV4-3 and TRBJ2-7, with 9 bases aligning to TRBD1. V was pared by 5 bases and J by 2 bases, with 4 bases of the junction left unmatched. Per the germline V gene, CDR1 is LGHNA and CDR2 is YSLEER. The CDR3 length is 14 residues. The CDR3 loop reads CASSEDRGPYEQYF. The CDR3 nucleotides are TGCGCCAGCAGCGAGGACAGGGGACCCTACGAGCAGTACTTC.

This clonotype has just a few counts. The chain uses TRBV10-3 and TRBJ2-1; 8 bases align to TRBD2. The CDR3 contains 17 residues. Trimming took 1 base from V and 7 from J; bases not matched to a gene: 12. Germline V lookup: CDR1 ENHRY, CDR2 SYGVKD. The CDR3 region is CAISEFPPTGGPNEQFF. CDR3 coding DNA: TGTGCCATCAGTGAGTTCCCGCCCACGGGGGGGCCAAATGAGCAGTTCTTC.

This chain uses TRBV4-1 with TRBJ2-4, with TRBD2 as a possible D gene (7 bases). CDR1 and CDR2 (germline): MGHRA, YSYEKL. The CDR3 runs to 17 residues. The ends were cut back, 0 bases at V and 7 bases at J, with 19 bases in the middle. CDR3 sequence: CASSQDAARGGQNIQYF. As DNA, the CDR3 is TGCGCCAGCAGCCAAGATGCCGCGAGGGGGGGGCAGAACATTCAGTACTTC.

This clonotype was counted many times. The germline gene is not matched at one end of the junction; a read error may be the cause. V gene TRBV5-1 combines with J gene TRBJ2-2; possible D gene TRBD2, 6 bases. The V gene's germline CDR1 is SGHRS and CDR2 YFSETQ. This CDR3 has 13 amino acids. CDR3 in amino acids: CASSLEGPGELFF. Written as DNA, the CDR3 is TGCGCCAGCAGTTTGGAGGGCCCCGGGGAGCTGTTTTTT.

The chain employs TRBV5-1 and TRBJ2-4, with D possibly being TRBD2 (5 bases). Trimming removed 0 bases at V and 2 bases at J, with 9 bases between. From germline, CDR1 is SGHRS and CDR2 YFSETQ. This CDR3 contains 15 residues. Written as DNA, the CDR3 is TGCGCCAGCAGCTTGGCCTCGGGATCCAAAAACATTCAGTACTTC. Its translation: CASSLASGSKNIQYF. The whole variable domain, filled in from reference TRBV5-1 and TRBJ2-4, reads KAGVTQTPRYLIKTRGQQVTLSCSPISGHRSVSWYQQTPGQGLQFLFEYFSETQRNKGNFPGRFSGRQFSNSRSEMNVSTLELGDSALYLCASSLASGSKNIQYFGAGTRLSVL.

The chain combines TRBV7-9 with TRBJ2-7; 10 bases line up with TRBD2. Germline V gene lookup returns CDR1 SEHNR and CDR2 FQNEAQ (reference sequence). Unmatched junction bases numbered 13, after V lost 5 bases and J lost 0 bases. The CDR3 loop spans 18 amino acids. Here the CDR3 DNA reads TGTGCCAGCAGCCCTACTCTGTCCCTAGCGGGGGACTCCTACGAGCAGTACTTC. As protein: CASSPTLSLAGDSYEQYF. The full variable domain, rest sourced from reference TRBV7-9 and TRBJ2-7, is DTGVSQNPRHKITKRGQNVTFRCDPISEHNRLYWYRQTLGQGPEFLTYFQNEAQLEKSRLLSDRFSAERPKGSFSTLEIQRTEQGDSAMYLCASSPTLSLAGDSYEQYFGPGTRLTVT.

This chain links TRBV7-2 with TRBJ1-1, with 10 bases aligning to TRBD1. The CDR3 sequence is 16 residues long. Germline V gene sequence: CDR1 SGHTA, CDR2 FQGNSA. The ends lost 4 bases at V and 6 bases at J; junction bases unmatched: 11. CDR3 bases: TGTGCCAGCAGCTCGACACTGGGACAGGGGAGCGCTGAAGCTTTCTTT. Residues: CASSSTLGQGSAEAFF.

The V and J genes are TRBV12-3 or TRBV12-4 and TRBJ1-2; D is ambiguous. The V end was cut by 5 bases, the J end by 4 bases, with 14 bases between. This CDR3 has 14 residues. Here the CDR3 reads CASSNRPVGYGYTF. Here the CDR3 DNA reads TGTGCCAGCAGTAACAGACCGGTAGGCTATGGCTACACCTTC.

This clonotype was detected only a few times. The V gene is TRBV10-3, the J gene TRBJ1-6, with a possible D match to TRBD1 (5 bases). The CDR3 has 13 amino acids. CDR1 and CDR2 from the germline V gene are ENHRY and SYGVKD. V lost 9 bases and J lost 5, with 11 bases in between. CDR3 sequence reads: CAMGDSDNSPLHF. The CDR3 DNA sequence: TGTGCCATGGGTGACAGTGATAATTCACCCCTCCACTTT.

This clonotype has more than one count but fewer than ten. V gene TRBV20-1 combines with J gene TRBJ2-1, with 9 positions matching TRBD2. Trimming at V came to 5 bases and at J to 2 bases, leaving 4 bases not matched to a gene. CDR1 is DFQATT and CDR2 is SNEGSKA in the germline V gene (reference sequence). This CDR3 has 14 amino acids. The DNA for the CDR3 is TGCAGTGCTCAGCGGGAGGAAACCTACAATGAGCAGTTCTTC. It codes for CSAQREETYNEQFF.